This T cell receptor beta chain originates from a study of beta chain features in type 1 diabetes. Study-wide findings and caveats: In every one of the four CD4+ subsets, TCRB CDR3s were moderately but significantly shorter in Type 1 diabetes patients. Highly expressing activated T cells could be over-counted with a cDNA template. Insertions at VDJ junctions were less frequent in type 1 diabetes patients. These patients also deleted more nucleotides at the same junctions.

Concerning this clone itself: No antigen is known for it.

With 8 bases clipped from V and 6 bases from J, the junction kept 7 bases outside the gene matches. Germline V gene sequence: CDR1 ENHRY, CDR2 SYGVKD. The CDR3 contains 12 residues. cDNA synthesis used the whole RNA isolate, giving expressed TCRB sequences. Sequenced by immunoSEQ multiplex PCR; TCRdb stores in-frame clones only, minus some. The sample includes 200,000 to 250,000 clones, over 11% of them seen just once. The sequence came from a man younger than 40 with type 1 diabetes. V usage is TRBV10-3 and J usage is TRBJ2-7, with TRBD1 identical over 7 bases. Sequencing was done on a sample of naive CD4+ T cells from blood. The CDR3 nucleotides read TGTGCCATCGGGACAGCTAAAAGCGAGCAGTACTTC. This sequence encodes CAIGTAKSEQYF.